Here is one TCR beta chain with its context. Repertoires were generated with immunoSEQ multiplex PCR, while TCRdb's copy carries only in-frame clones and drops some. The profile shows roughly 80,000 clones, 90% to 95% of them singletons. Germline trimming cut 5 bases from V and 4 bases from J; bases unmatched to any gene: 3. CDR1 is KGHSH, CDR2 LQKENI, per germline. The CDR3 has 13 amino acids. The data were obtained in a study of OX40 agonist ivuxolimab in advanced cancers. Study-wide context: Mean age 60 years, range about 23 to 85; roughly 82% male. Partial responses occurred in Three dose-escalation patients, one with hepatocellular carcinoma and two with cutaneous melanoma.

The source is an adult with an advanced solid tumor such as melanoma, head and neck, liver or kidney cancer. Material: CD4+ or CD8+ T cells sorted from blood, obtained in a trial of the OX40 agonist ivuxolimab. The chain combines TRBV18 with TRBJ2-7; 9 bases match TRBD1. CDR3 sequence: CASSGQGKYEQYF. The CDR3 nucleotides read TGTGCCAGCTCAGGACAGGGGAAGTACGAGCAGTACTTC.